The present TCR beta chain was sequenced within a study of T-cell reconstitution after alpha-beta-depleted transplantation in children. In its sample, this clonotype was seen a few times. Using unique molecular identifiers, the investigators prepared the TCRbeta library. TCRdb ran MiXCR on the PCR reads and lists one entry per CDR3 protein. In the table there are over 400,000 distinct CDR3 sequences, about an eighth of which are singletons. The source material was PBMCs from the stem cell graft donor, sampled from the stem cell graft. This receptor was obtained from a human donor who donated a stem cell graft to a child with combined immunodeficiency.

The CDR3 sequence is CASSLLVLAGGLETQYF. The DNA for the CDR3 is TGTGCCAGCAGCTTACTCGTTTTAGCGGGGGGTTTGGAGACCCAGTACTTC. The rearrangement links TRBV11-2 to TRBJ2-5; the match to TRBD2 covers 10 bases. This CDR3 is 17 amino acids long. Trimming at V came to 2 bases and at J to 5 bases, leaving 11 bases not matched to a gene. Germline loops: CDR1 SGHAT, CDR2 FQNNGV.